This entry describes one TCR beta chain. What it binds is not known. This entry belongs to a study of beta chain features in type 1 diabetes. Study-level background: Comparable age, gender and cell yields were observed in patients relative to healthy donors.

Sequencing targeted expressed TCRB transcripts, as all isolated RNA had been reverse transcribed. Only in-frame clones appear in the TCRdb table, and some are missing; sequencing was by immunoSEQ multiplex PCR. Here the sample spans around 150,000 clones, 10% being singletons. Study findings and constraints: Lower insertion and higher deletion counts appeared at VDJ junctions in type 1 diabetes patients. Shorter TCRB CDR3s, moderately but significantly so, marked every one of the four CD4+ subsets in Type 1 diabetes patients.

Naive, central memory, regulatory and stem cell-like memory cells within the CD4+ compartment were sorted using CD45RO/CCR7/CD25/CD127/CD95/CD27. The source is a man aged 30-40 years with type 1 diabetes. Source material: central memory CD4+ T cells from blood.

This chain's CDR3 is CASSIRDRTGELFF. CDR3 nucleotide sequence: TGTGCCAGTAGTATAAGGGACAGGACCGGGGAGCTGTTTTTT. The rearrangement uses TRBV19 and TRBJ2-2; 8 bases are shared with TRBD1. V gave up 2 bases and J gave up 5 bases; unmatched junction bases: 1. From germline, CDR1 is LNHDA and CDR2 SQIVND (reference sequence). The CDR3 is 14 amino acids.